The rows below give T cell receptor beta chains drawn from one sample of a study of shared clonotypes between healthy human individuals. Method: immunoSEQ multiplex PCR; TCRdb's copy keeps in-frame clones and lacks some. The data hold 850,000 to 1,100,000 clones, with approximately 75% observed a single time. The material sequenced was memory CD4+ T cells from PBMCs. The receptor source for this set is a man aged 18-30 years in good health. Some clones in this sample may be carry-over from other donors' samples. Each CDR3 is given with its conserved first and last residue. D genes are given only for firm matches. Clone size is shown for a subset of rows, as once, few, many or a class of expanded clone.

d_gene,abundance,v_gene,j_gene,CDR3nt,CDR3aa
TRBD2,NA,TRBV28,TRBJ2-3,TGTGCCAGCAGTTTACGGCCTAGCGGGAGGACAGATACGCAGTATTTT,CASSLRPSGRTDTQYF
NA,NA,TRBV7-2,TRBJ2-7,TGTGCCAGCAGCCAAACCTCGGCGGGCTACGAGCAGTACTTC,CASSQTSAGYEQYF
NA,NA,TRBV5-6,TRBJ1-5,TGTGCCAGCAGCTTGTTTTGGGGGCCCCAGCATTTT,CASSLFWGPQHF
TRBD1,NA,TRBV10-3,TRBJ2-3,TGTGCCATCAGTGAGTGGGGGCAGGGGGCAGATACGCAGTATTTT,CAISEWGQGADTQYF
NA,NA,TRBV28,TRBJ2-7,TGTGCCAGCAGTACCGCCGGGACTCTCTCCTACGAGCAGTACTTC,CASSTAGTLSYEQYF
TRBD2,once,TRBV2,TRBJ2-7,TGTGCCAGCGTAGCGGGTCCTTCCTACGAGCAGTACTTC,CASVAGPSYEQYF
TRBD2,NA,TRBV11-2,TRBJ2-6,TGTGCCAGCAGCCCCCGGACTAGCGGGACTGGGGCCAACGTCCTGACTTTC,CASSPRTSGTGANVLTF
NA,NA,TRBV15,TRBJ1-5,TGTGCCACCAGCCGGACAGACTATAGCAATCAGCCCCAGCATTTT,CATSRTDYSNQPQHF
NA,NA,TRBV2,TRBJ2-3,TGTGCCAGCAGTGGGGACCGCACAGATACGCAGTATTTT,CASSGDRTDTQYF
TRBD1,few,TRBV30,TRBJ2-2,TGTGCCTGGAGTGCCCTCAGGGGGCCCGGGGAGCTGTTTTTT,CAWSALRGPGELFF
NA,NA,TRBV5-1,TRBJ1-2,TGCGCCAGCAGCTTGGCCGGGACTCCTGGAACGGGCGGCTACACCTTC,CASSLAGTPGTGGYTF
TRBD2,NA,TRBV5-1,TRBJ2-2,TGCGCCAGCACCAGCCTAGCGGGAACGAACACCGGGGAGCTGTTTTTT,CASTSLAGTNTGELFF
NA,NA,TRBV7-2,TRBJ1-4,TGTGCCAGCAGCTTAAGCCCCGAAAAACTGTTTTTT,CASSLSPEKLFF
NA,NA,TRBV7-3,TRBJ1-2,TGTGCCAGCAGCTTAGGTGCGGGGGCAGATGGCTACACCTTC,CASSLGAGADGYTF
TRBD1,NA,TRBV13,TRBJ2-7,TGTGCCAGCCGCCGGCGGGACAGGGGATCCCAAGTAGACTTC,CASRRRDRGSQVDF
NA,NA,TRBV5-1,TRBJ2-1,TGCGCCAGCAGCTTGTATCCTGTGCGGACAGACAATGAGCAGTTCTTC,CASSLYPVRTDNEQFF
NA,NA,TRBV5-1,TRBJ2-5,TGCGCCAGCAGCTTGGAACAGGGCATTGTGACCCAGTACTTC,CASSLEQGIVTQYF
NA,NA,TRBV30,TRBJ2-2,TGTGCCTGGAGGTTCCAACCCGGGGAGCTGTTTTTT,CAWRFQPGELFF
NA,NA,TRBV5-1,TRBJ1-6,TGCGCCAGCAGCTTGGAGGGGGATTCACCCCTCCACTTT,CASSLEGDSPLHF
NA,NA,TRBV5-4,TRBJ1-5,TGTGCCAGAAGCCGGCCTAGGGATAGCAATCAGCCCCAGCATTTT,CARSRPRDSNQPQHF
TRBD1,NA,TRBV28,TRBJ1-2,TGTGCCAGCAGTTCGACAGGGTTTTACGGCTACACCTTC,CASSSTGFYGYTF
NA,NA,TRBV6-5,TRBJ2-4,TGTGCCAGCAGTTACTTGGGACAATCATACTTC,CASSYLGQSYF
NA,NA,TRBV14,TRBJ2-1,TGTGCCAGCAGCCAGGACCTCGTAACTGGTTATGAGCAGTTCTTC,CASSQDLVTGYEQFF
TRBD1,NA,TRBV28,TRBJ2-5,TGTGCCAGCAGCGCCGGGACAGGGAGGAAGGAGACCCAGTACTTC,CASSAGTGRKETQYF
NA,NA,TRBV2,TRBJ2-2,TGTGCCAGCAGCTGGGACCGGGTCACCGGGGAGCTGTTTTTT,CASSWDRVTGELFF
TRBD2,NA,TRBV30,TRBJ2-7,TGTGCCTGGAAAATGGGGACTAGCTACTACGAGCAGTACTTC,CAWKMGTSYYEQYF
NA,NA,TRBV9,TRBJ2-1,TGTGCCAGCAGCGTAGGCGTCAGCTCCTACAATGAGCAGTTCTTC,CASSVGVSSYNEQFF
TRBD1,NA,TRBV28,TRBJ1-5,TGTGCCAGCAGTCCTAGAGGGACAGGTTGGCAATACCAGCCCCAGCATTTT,CASSPRGTGWQYQPQHF
TRBD2,few,TRBV5-1,TRBJ2-1,TGCGCCAGCAGCTTGGCTCCTAGCGGGCAAGGCTATTATGGGTTCTTC,CASSLAPSGQGYYGFF
NA,NA,TRBV6-5,TRBJ2-1,TGTGCCAGCCAGAGGGGTCGGGGTGAGCAGTTCTTC,CASQRGRGEQFF
NA,NA,TRBV5-8,TRBJ2-7,TGTGCCAGCAACCTTGTCTCTGCTCAGGAGTACTTC,CASNLVSAQEYF
NA,NA,TRBV9,TRBJ1-4,TGTGCCAGCAGCGTATCCCCGAATGAAAAACTGTTTTTT,CASSVSPNEKLFF
TRBD1,many,TRBV2,TRBJ2-5,TGTGCCAGCAGAAGGACAGGGGGCCCAGGGACCCAGTACTTC,CASRRTGGPGTQYF
TRBD1,NA,TRBV18,TRBJ1-3,TGTGCCAGCTCCCGGGACAGCGACTCTGGAAACACCATATATTTT,CASSRDSDSGNTIYF
TRBD2,NA,TRBV5-4,TRBJ2-1,TGTGCCAGCAGCTTGCCTAGCGGGGTTGAGGTCTTC,CASSLPSGVEVF
NA,few,TRBV15,TRBJ2-2,TGTGCCACCAGCAGAGATCGCTCGGCGGTGGGCGGGGAGCTGTTTTTT,CATSRDRSAVGGELFF
TRBD2,NA,TRBV15,TRBJ2-7,TGTGCCACCAGCAGGGTACTAGCGGCTCCCTACGAGCAGTACTTC,CATSRVLAAPYEQYF
TRBD1,NA,TRBV6-6,TRBJ1-2,TGTGCCAGCAGTTTAAAACAGGGGGCGCAGGGCTACACCTTC,CASSLKQGAQGYTF
NA,NA,TRBV18,TRBJ2-5,TGTGCCAGCTCATACCTCGATAACCAAGAGACCCAGTACTTC,CASSYLDNQETQYF